This T cell receptor beta chain was recorded in a study of blood T cell repertoires in COVID-19. In the study overall: From the United States, Italy and Spain came samples of acute and convalescent COVID-19. PBMCs, B-cell-depleted T cells, or T cells were the source of the cDNA or gDNA that made up the material.

This CDR3 comprises 15 residues. Trimming cost V 5 bases and J 6 bases, with 17 bases left between them. In germline, CDR1 is SGHVS, CDR2 FQNEAQ. This clone occurred once. Authors' methods: Amplification from reference gene primers served as the basis for estimated nucleated cell counts. The method was immunoSEQ multiplex PCR; TCRdb's version includes in-frame clones alone and lacks a portion of them. V and J calls plus clone size are reproduced from that table; the DNA served to infer D and trimming. The data hold over 300,000 clones, with around 83% observed a single time. The chain combines TRBV7-8 with TRBJ1-3; D not certain. The origin of this receptor is a woman in her forties or fifties with acute or convalescent COVID-19. Sequencing was performed on peripheral blood. In DNA, the CDR3 is TGTGCCAGCAGCGAGGGCACCGGGTGGGAAAACACCATATATTTT. Its protein product is CASSEGTGWENTIYF.